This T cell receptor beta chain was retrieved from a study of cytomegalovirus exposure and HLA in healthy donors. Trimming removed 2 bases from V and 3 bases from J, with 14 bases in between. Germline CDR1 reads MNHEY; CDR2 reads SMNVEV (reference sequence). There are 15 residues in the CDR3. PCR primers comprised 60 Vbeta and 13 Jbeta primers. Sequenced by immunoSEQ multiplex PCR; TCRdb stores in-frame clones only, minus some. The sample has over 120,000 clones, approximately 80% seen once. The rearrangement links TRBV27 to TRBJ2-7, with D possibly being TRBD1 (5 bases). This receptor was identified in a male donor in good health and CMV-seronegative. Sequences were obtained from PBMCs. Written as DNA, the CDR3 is TGTGCCAGCAGTTTACGAGTGGTAAGGGGCTACGAGCAGTACTTC. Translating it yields CASSLRVVRGYEQYF.